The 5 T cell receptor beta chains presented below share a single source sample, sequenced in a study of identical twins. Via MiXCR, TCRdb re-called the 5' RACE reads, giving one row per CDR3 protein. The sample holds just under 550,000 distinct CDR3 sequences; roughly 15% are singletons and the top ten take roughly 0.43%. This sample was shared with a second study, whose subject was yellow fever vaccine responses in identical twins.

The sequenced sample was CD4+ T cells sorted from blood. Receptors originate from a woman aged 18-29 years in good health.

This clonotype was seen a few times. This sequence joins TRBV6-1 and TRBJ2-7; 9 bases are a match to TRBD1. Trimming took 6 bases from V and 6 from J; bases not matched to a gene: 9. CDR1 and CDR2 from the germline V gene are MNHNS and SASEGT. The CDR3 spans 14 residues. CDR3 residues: CASRAGTGTGEQYF. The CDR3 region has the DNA TGTGCCAGCAGAGCCGGGACAGGGACAGGCGAGCAGTACTTC.

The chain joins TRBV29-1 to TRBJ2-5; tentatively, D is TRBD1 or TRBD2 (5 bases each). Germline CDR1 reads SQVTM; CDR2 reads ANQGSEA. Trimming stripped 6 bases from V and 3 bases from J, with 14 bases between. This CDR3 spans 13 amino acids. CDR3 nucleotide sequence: TGCAGCGTGACCTCTTGGGACGAAGAGACCCAGTACTTC. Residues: CSVTSWDEETQYF.

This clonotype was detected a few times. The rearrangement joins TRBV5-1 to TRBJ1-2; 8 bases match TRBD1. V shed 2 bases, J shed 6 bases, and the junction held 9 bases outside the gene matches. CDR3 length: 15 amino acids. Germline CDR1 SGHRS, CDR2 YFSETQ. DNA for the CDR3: TGCGCCAGCAGCTTTGGTGCAGGGGGCGCGAATGGCTACACCTTC. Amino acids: CASSFGAGGANGYTF.

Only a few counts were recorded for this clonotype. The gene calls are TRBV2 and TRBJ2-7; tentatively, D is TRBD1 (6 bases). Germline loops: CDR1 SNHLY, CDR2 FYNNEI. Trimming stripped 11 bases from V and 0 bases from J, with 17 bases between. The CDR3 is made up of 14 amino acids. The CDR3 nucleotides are TGTGCCTTGAACCTACAGGGTAGCTCCTACGAGCAGTACTTC. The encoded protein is CALNLQGSSYEQYF.

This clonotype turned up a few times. CDR3 in DNA: TGTGCCAGCAGCCGGAGGACGGACAGCTCCTACAATGAGCAGTTCTTC. This sequence encodes CASSRRTDSSYNEQFF. This chain joins TRBV7-2 and TRBJ2-1; tentatively, D is TRBD1 (6 bases). Germline V CDR1 and CDR2: SGHTA, FQGNSA. V lost 5 bases, J lost 0 bases, and 14 bases lay in between. The CDR3 has 16 residues.